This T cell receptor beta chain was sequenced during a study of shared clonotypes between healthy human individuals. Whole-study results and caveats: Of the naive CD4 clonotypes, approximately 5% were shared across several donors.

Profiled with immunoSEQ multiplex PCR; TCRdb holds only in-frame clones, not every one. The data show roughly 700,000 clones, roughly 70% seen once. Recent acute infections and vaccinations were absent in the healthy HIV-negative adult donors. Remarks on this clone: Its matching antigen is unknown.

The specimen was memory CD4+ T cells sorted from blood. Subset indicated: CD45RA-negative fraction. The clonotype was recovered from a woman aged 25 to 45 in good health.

In DNA, the CDR3 is TGTGCCAGCAGCCCAAAGACTAGCGGGAGGGCAAATGAGCAGTTCTTC. It yields the protein CASSPKTSGRANEQFF. The rearrangement joins TRBV5-4 to TRBJ2-1, with TRBD2 matching over 14 bases. V shed 4 bases and J 7 bases; nucleotides not matched to a gene: 7. CDR3 length: 16 amino acids. Germline V lookup: CDR1 SGHNT, CDR2 YYREEE (reference sequence).